This T cell receptor (beta chain) comes out of a study of T cell responses to AZD1222 COVID-19 vaccine. Regarding the study as a whole: Sampled repertoires all dated from after the peak T cell response. Baseline seropositives among AZD1222 recipients totaled only six or seven. Increased Spike-specific TCR breadth and depth were observed after two AZD1222 doses.

Clones were sequenced by immunoSEQ multiplex PCR, and TCRdb holds only the in-frame ones, with some missing. The sample includes about 150,000 clones, about 89% of them seen just once. As to this clone: Its specificity is not known.

Germline-derived CDR1 and CDR2 are GTSNPN and SVGIG (reference sequence). V lost 3 bases, J lost 6 bases, and 10 bases stayed unmatched. The CDR3 totals 16 residues. The source is an adult who received the AZD1222 COVID-19 vaccine. This chain uses TRBV30 with TRBJ1-5; 11 bases line up with TRBD1. The sample here was peripheral blood, taken 28 days after the second AZD1222 dose. The CDR3 protein is CAWSPIGDRGSQPQHF. In DNA, the CDR3 is TGTGCCTGGAGCCCGATTGGGGACAGGGGGAGTCAGCCCCAGCATTTT.